These 12 T cell receptor beta chains originate from one sample sequenced in a study of blood T cells in healthy people across ages. Alongside a J-beta primer mix, a sample-barcoded 5' primer served in a second PCR lasting about 7 to 12 cycles. TCRdb re-analysed the 5' RACE reads in MiXCR, keeping a single row per CDR3 protein. This table holds some 760,000 distinct CDR3 sequences, 25% found once. This same sample was also part of a study on T cells of mothers and their children.

Sequenced: blood. These receptors originate from a boy between 10 and 17 years old in good health.

V is TRBV15 and J is TRBJ2-2; D ambiguous. Trimming took off 4 bases at V and 7 bases at J, with 10 bases between the two ends. Germline V lookup: CDR1 LNHNV, CDR2 YYDKDF (reference sequence). The CDR3 runs to 13 residues. The DNA for the CDR3 is TGTGCCACCAGCAAGACAACCGACGGGGAGCTGTTTTTT. It specifies CATSKTTDGELFF.

This clonotype was counted between two and nine times. V and J are TRBV7-2 and TRBJ2-7; 9 bases are a match to TRBD2. Germline CDR1 SGHTA, CDR2 FQGNSA. With V trimmed by 1 base and J by 2 bases, 3 bases remained unmatched. The CDR3 extends over 15 amino acids. CDR3 nucleotide sequence: TGTGCCAGCAGCTTAGTTCTAGCGGGAACCTACGAGCAGTACTTC. This encodes CASSLVLAGTYEQYF. The full variable domain, completed using reference TRBV7-2 and TRBJ2-7, is GAGVSQSPSNKVTEKGKDVELRCDPISGHTALYWYRQSLGQGLEFLIYFQGNSAPDKSGLPSDRFSAERTGGSVSTLTIQRTQQEDSAVYLCASSLVLAGTYEQYFGPGTRLTVT.

The gene calls are TRBV18 and TRBJ2-1; D gene unclear. The CDR3 covers 15 residues. Germline CDR1 KGHSH, CDR2 LQKENI. Trimming took 3 bases from V and 3 from J, leaving 12 bases between them. The CDR3 is CASSPTLPDYNEQFF. The CDR3 DNA follows: TGTGCCAGCTCACCGACCCTGCCTGACTACAATGAGCAGTTCTTC.

The J gene is TRBJ2-5, the V gene TRBV10-3; D not certain. The J call may be mistaken, given a closer DNA end match to TRBJ2-7. Germline values: CDR1 ENHRY, CDR2 SYGVKD. This CDR3 is 13 amino acids long. The CDR3: CAISESSQYEQYF. The DNA for the CDR3 is TGTGCCATCAGTGAGTCATCCCAGTACGAGCAGTACTTC.

This clonotype showed up just a few times. The chain links TRBV9 to TRBJ2-7, with 12 bases lining up with TRBD1. V shed 3 bases, J shed 4 bases, and the junction held 5 bases outside the gene matches. The CDR3 is 15 residues long. The germline gives CDR1 SGDLS, CDR2 YYNGEE. CDR3: CASSAGTGGVYEQYF. The CDR3 DNA is TGTGCCAGCAGCGCAGGGACAGGGGGCGTATACGAGCAGTACTTC.

The chain carries TRBV6-6 and TRBJ2-7; 8 bases agree with TRBD1. Germline trimming cut 6 bases from V and 2 bases from J; bases unmatched to any gene: 3. CDR1 and CDR2 from the germline V gene are MNHNY and SVGAGI (reference sequence). The CDR3 extends over 13 amino acids. CDR3 region: CASREQGAYEQYF. In nucleotides, the CDR3 is TGTGCCAGCAGGGAACAGGGGGCCTACGAGCAGTACTTC.

This clonotype was counted a single time. The chain uses TRBV3-1 and TRBJ2-4; D is unclear. The V and J ends lost 1 base and 7 bases respectively, with 20 bases between them. Germline V gene data show CDR1 as LGHDT and CDR2 as YNNKEL (reference sequence). This CDR3 spans 17 amino acids. The CDR3 spells CASSQVVALTLTNIQYF. CDR3 nucleotides: TGTGCCAGCAGCCAAGTGGTAGCACTAACCCTCACGAACATTCAGTACTTC.

This clonotype has a handful of counts. The junction departs from the called germline gene at one end, perhaps through a read error. The chain is built from TRBV20-1 and TRBJ1-2; possible D gene TRBD1, 5 bases. Germline V lookup: CDR1 DFQATT, CDR2 SNEGSKA (reference sequence). This CDR3 is built from 14 residues. CDR3 nucleotides: TGCAGTGCTAGAGACACAGGAAGCCTCTATGACTACACCTTC. This codes for CSARDTGSLYDYTF.

This clonotype was seen a few times. This sequence joins TRBV9 and TRBJ1-6; D is undetermined. Germline CDR1 SGDLS, CDR2 YYNGEE. V was trimmed by 0 bases and J by 8 bases, leaving 12 bases between them. The CDR3 totals 15 residues. The CDR3 bases are TGTGCCAGCAGCGTAGTAGGGTCATCCGATTCACCCCTCCACTTT. This encodes CASSVVGSSDSPLHF.

Points on this clonotype: The junction does not match germline at one end; this may be a read error. V is TRBV19 and J is TRBJ2-3; D ambiguous. The CDR3 is made up of 14 amino acids. Germline V gene data show CDR1 as LNHDA and CDR2 as SQIVND (reference sequence). CDR3 bases: TGTGCCAATAGTAAGCCGGTCTCCCGGGATACGCAGTATTTT. Translating gives CANSKPVSRDTQYF.

The chain combines TRBV6-5 with TRBJ2-1; D is ambiguous. The CDR3 is 14 amino acids. CDR1 is MNHEY and CDR2 is SVGAGI in the germline V gene. V gave up 1 base and J gave up 2 bases, with 6 bases separating them. The CDR3 sequence is CASSYLEPYNEQFF. The CDR3 nucleotides read TGTGCCAGCAGTTACTTGGAACCCTACAATGAGCAGTTCTTC.

The chain links TRBV5-1 to TRBJ2-5; TRBD2 might be the D (5 bases). The germline CDR1 and CDR2 sequences are SGHRS and YFSETQ. The CDR3 length is 15 residues. V lost 0 bases and J 2 bases, leaving 11 bases between the germline ends. CDR3 sequence reads: CASSLAPTRQETQYF. CDR3 bases: TGCGCCAGCAGCTTGGCCCCCACTAGACAAGAGACCCAGTACTTC.